This T cell receptor beta chain derives from a study of T cell responses to AZD1222 COVID-19 vaccine. About the research overall: The study pooled second doses at about 4 or about 12 weeks.

General observations from the study: Repertoires were obtained only post-peak T cell response. Regions 160-218 and 743-854 dominated among vaccine-associated CD4 TCRs spanning spike. Increases in Spike-specific TCR breadth and depth were seen after two AZD1222 doses.

This clone has only a few counts. The antigen is not known. Produced via immunoSEQ multiplex PCR; TCRdb's table is partial and in-frame only. The table lists about 68,000 clones, about nine tenths of them singletons, with 7.5% to 9.5% in the top ten. Sequenced here: peripheral blood, sampled on day 0 of AZD1222 vaccination. The sequence came from an adult in good health.

The CDR3 here is CASSGRDDTEAFF. The CDR3 nucleotides are TGTGCCAGCAGTGGAAGAGACGACACTGAAGCTTTCTTT. This sequence joins TRBV6-4 and TRBJ1-1; D gene ambiguous. The germline V gene has CDR1 MRHNA and CDR2 SNTAGT. The V gene lost 4 bases and the J gene lost 3 bases, with 9 bases spanning the gap. The CDR3 is made up of 13 amino acids.